A selection of T cell receptor beta chains follows, all from one sample in a study of OX40 agonist ivuxolimab in advanced cancers. Sequencing was performed with immunoSEQ multiplex PCR; in TCRdb, only in-frame clones are kept and a portion is missing. The table has fewer than 70,000 clones, roughly 85% seen once; the top ten hold 2.5% to 3.5%. Sequenced material: CD4+ or CD8+ T cells sorted from blood, taken in a trial of the OX40 agonist ivuxolimab. The receptors derive from an adult with an advanced solid tumor such as melanoma, head and neck, liver or kidney cancer. The CDR3 runs from the conserved cysteine through the conserved F or W. A D gene is named only where the DNA matches it firmly. Rows may omit the clone size; those that give it use once, few, many or a size class.

J | V | size | D | DNA | CDR3
TRBJ1-1 | TRBV21-1 | NA | NA | TGTGCCAGCAGCAACTGGGCCCGATTGAACACTGAAGCTTTCTTT | CASSNWARLNTEAFF
TRBJ1-4 | TRBV5-4 | NA | TRBD1 | TGTGCCAGCAGCCTGGACAGGGGAGGAGAAAAACTGTTTTTT | CASSLDRGGEKLFF
TRBJ2-1 | TRBV5-1 | once | TRBD2 | TGCGCCAGCAGCTTGGCTAGCGGGTCTTACAATGAGCAGTTCTTC | CASSLASGSYNEQFF
TRBJ2-5 | TRBV7-6 | few | NA | TGTGCCAGCAGCTTAGCCGCGGCTGGGCGGGAGACCCAGTACTTC | CASSLAAAGRETQYF
TRBJ1-1 | TRBV28 | few | NA | TGTGCCAGCAGTTACGGCTCGAGGACTGAAGCTTTCTTT | CASSYGSRTEAFF
TRBJ2-7 | TRBV28 | NA | NA | TGTGCCAGCAGTCCGGCGGTAGGGTACGAGCAGTACTTC | CASSPAVGYEQYF
TRBJ1-5 | TRBV29-1 | few | NA | TGCAGCGTGCAGAGTTCAGGGGTTGGTCAGCCCCAGCATTTT | CSVQSSGVGQPQHF
TRBJ2-2 | TRBV6-1 | NA | NA | TGTGCCAGCAGGGCAGGGAACACCGGGGAGCTGTTTTTT | CASRAGNTGELFF
TRBJ1-2 | TRBV6-5 | NA | NA | TGTGCCAGCAGCCCACCCGGAGTCAGGGGCTATGGCTACACCTTC | CASSPPGVRGYGYTF
TRBJ1-1 | TRBV7-8 | NA | NA | TGTGCCAGCAGCTCGAGCCGGAAGGGATTGGTTCGAAACACTGAAGCTTTCTTT | CASSSSRKGLVRNTEAFF
TRBJ1-2 | TRBV23-1 | NA | NA | TGCGCCAGCAGTCTGAACCGGAACTATGGCTACACCTTC | CASSLNRNYGYTF
TRBJ1-2 | TRBV5-1 | NA | NA | TGCGCCAGCAGCTTGGAGGGTGTTTGGGGCTACACCTTC | CASSLEGVWGYTF
TRBJ1-5 | TRBV28 | NA | TRBD1 | TGTGCCAGCAGACCCGGGACAGGGGGACGACAGCCCCAGCATTTT | CASRPGTGGRQPQHF
TRBJ2-2 | TRBV9 | NA | NA | TGTGCCAGCAGCGTAGCACAGACCACCGGGGAGCTGTTTTTT | CASSVAQTTGELFF
TRBJ1-2 | TRBV28 | NA | NA | TGTGCCACTGCCGGAGCTAACTATGGCTACACCTTC | CATAGANYGYTF
TRBJ2-7 | TRBV9 | NA | TRBD1 | TGTGCCAGCAGCCCCCGGGTGGGGACAGGGGGCTACGAGCAGTACTTC | CASSPRVGTGGYEQYF
TRBJ2-7 | TRBV28 | once | NA | TGTGCCAGCAGTTTAGGCAGGGGACCTTTCTACGAGCAGTACTTC | CASSLGRGPFYEQYF
TRBJ2-7 | TRBV7-2 | NA | NA | TGTGCCAGCAGCTCATCACTCGAGCAGTACTTC | CASSSSLEQYF
TRBJ2-7 | TRBV7-9 | NA | TRBD1 | TGTGCCAGCAGCCCCACACAGGGGGACCCCTACGAGCAGTACTTC | CASSPTQGDPYEQYF
TRBJ1-1 | TRBV20-1 | NA | NA | TGCAGTGCGGTCAGGGTTGGTGAAGCTTTCTTT | CSAVRVGEAFF
TRBJ2-3 | TRBV2 | NA | NA | TGTGCCAGCAGTGGAGTACAAAGCACAGATACGCAGTATTTT | CASSGVQSTDTQYF
TRBJ1-1 | TRBV15 | NA | NA | TGTGCCACCAGCGCCGTGGTAGTGACTGAAGCTTTCTTT | CATSAVVVTEAFF
TRBJ2-7 | TRBV29-1 | NA | TRBD1 | TGCAGCGCCGAGCCGGGACAGGGGTTAAACGAGCAGTACTTC | CSAEPGQGLNEQYF
TRBJ2-3 | TRBV7-9 | NA | TRBD2 | TGTGCCAGCAGCCAGTGGACTGGGACTAGCCGGACAGATACGCAGTATTTT | CASSQWTGTSRTDTQYF
TRBJ1-5 | TRBV28 | NA | NA | TGTGCCAGCAGTTTACCAGGGTATGAACATCAGCCCCAGCATTTT | CASSLPGYEHQPQHF
TRBJ1-4 | TRBV7-3 | NA | NA | TGTGCCAGCAGCTTACGAGGGGGGCCGAATGAAAAACTGTTTTTT | CASSLRGGPNEKLFF
TRBJ2-3 | TRBV19 | NA | NA | TGTGCCAGTAGTATAAGCGTTTTGGTAGATACGCAGTATTTT | CASSISVLVDTQYF
TRBJ2-7 | TRBV7-8 | NA | NA | TGTGCCAGCAGCCCGAGGGGGAGGGGACAGGCATTCGGGGAGCAGTACTTC | CASSPRGRGQAFGEQYF
TRBJ1-2 | TRBV4-2 | NA | NA | TGTGCCAGCAGCCAATATGACCAGGGCGATGGCTACACCTTC | CASSQYDQGDGYTF
TRBJ1-2 | TRBV7-2 | few | NA | TGTGCCAGCAGCTTAGCGGGCACACAGATCTATGGCTACACCTTC | CASSLAGTQIYGYTF
TRBJ1-1 | TRBV29-1 | NA | NA | TGCAGCGTTGAGAGGGGCGGCGGCACTGAAGCTTTCTTT | CSVERGGGTEAFF
TRBJ1-2 | TRBV28 | NA | TRBD1 | TGTGCCAGCAGTTCGAGGACAGGGCCCAACTATGGCTACACCTTC | CASSSRTGPNYGYTF
TRBJ1-1 | TRBV5-1 | once | NA | TGCGCCAGCAGCTTATTCGACACCGCGGGGACTGAAGCTTTCTTT | CASSLFDTAGTEAFF
TRBJ1-5 | TRBV7-9 | NA | TRBD1 | TGTGCCAGCAGCCGAGGACAGGCCAGCAATCAGCCCCAGCATTTT | CASSRGQASNQPQHF
TRBJ2-5 | TRBV28 | NA | NA | TGTGCCAGCAGTCCTAATATAGGACGGCTTCAAGAGACCCAGTACTTC | CASSPNIGRLQETQYF
TRBJ2-1 | TRBV5-1 | NA | TRBD1 | TGCGCCAGCAGCCCGGCCGGGACAGGGGTCTACAATGAGCAGTTCTTC | CASSPAGTGVYNEQFF
TRBJ2-3 | TRBV7-3 | few | TRBD2 | TGTGCCAGCAGCTTTTCGGCCGGGCTAGCGGGGGATCAAGATACGCAGTATTTT | CASSFSAGLAGDQDTQYF
TRBJ1-2 | TRBV30 | NA | NA | TGTGCCTGGAGTTCGGACAGTAACTATGGCTACACCTTC | CAWSSDSNYGYTF
TRBJ2-2 | TRBV9 | NA | NA | TGTGCCAGCAGCGTAGTGGTCAATGCCGGGGAGCTGTTTTTT | CASSVVVNAGELFF
TRBJ1-5 | TRBV29-1 | NA | TRBD1 | TGCAGCGTTAGACAGGGCCCGGGCAATCAGCCCCAGCATTTT | CSVRQGPGNQPQHF
TRBJ2-1 | TRBV11-2 | NA | NA | TGTGCCAGCAGCTTAGATGAGGATGAGCAGTTCTTC | CASSLDEDEQFF
TRBJ1-4 | TRBV7-6 | NA | TRBD1 | TGTGCCAGCAGCTACGGACAGGGCCGGGAAAAACTGTTTTTT | CASSYGQGREKLFF
TRBJ1-4 | TRBV4-1 | NA | NA | TGCGCCAGCAGCCAAGATGGAATAAATGAAAAACTGTTTTTT | CASSQDGINEKLFF
TRBJ1-3 | TRBV27 | NA | NA | TGTGCCAGCCGGAGGGCGGTCTCTGGAAACACCATATATTTT | CASRRAVSGNTIYF
TRBJ2-1 | TRBV29-1 | NA | TRBD2 | TGCAGCGTTGAAGATAGGACTAGCGGGACAAATGAGCAGTTCTTC | CSVEDRTSGTNEQFF
TRBJ2-3 | TRBV5-1 | NA | TRBD2 | TGCGCCAGCAGCCATCGACTAGCGAGCACAGATACGCAGTATTTT | CASSHRLASTDTQYF
TRBJ2-2 | TRBV6-1 | NA | NA | TGTGCAGGGCGGGGTTTAATGACCGGGGAGCTGTTTTTT | CAGRGLMTGELFF